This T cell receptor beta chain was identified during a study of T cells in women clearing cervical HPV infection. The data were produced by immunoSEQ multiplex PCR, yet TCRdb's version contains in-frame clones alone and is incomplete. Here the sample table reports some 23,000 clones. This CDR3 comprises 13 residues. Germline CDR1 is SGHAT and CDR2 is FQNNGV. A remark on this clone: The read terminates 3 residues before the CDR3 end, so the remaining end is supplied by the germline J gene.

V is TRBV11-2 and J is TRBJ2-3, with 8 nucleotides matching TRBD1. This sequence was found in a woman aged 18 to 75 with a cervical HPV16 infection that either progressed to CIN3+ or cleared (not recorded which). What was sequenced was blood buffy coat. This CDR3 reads CASSLDRDRTQYF. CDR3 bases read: TGTGCCAGCAGCTTGGACAGGGATAGGACG.